The 20 T cell receptor beta chains below come from one sample, sequenced in a study of tissue T cells after allogeneic stem cell transplantation. The time point is: mouse harvest day 14 after allogeneic transplant. Each mouse received 10^7 T-cell-depleted marrow cells plus 10^6 splenic CD5+ T cells by tail vein. Data came from immunoSEQ multiplex PCR; TCRdb stores just in-frame clones and leaves some out. The sample has about 4,900 clones; 45% are singletons. The sequencing sample was made of gut tissue. Source of these receptors: a female BALB/c mouse given C57BL/6 T cells with graft-versus-host disease after an allogeneic hematopoietic cell transplant.

This clone is categorized as medium-sized (0.01 to 0.1%). Gene labels here are mouse ones. Coverage ceases 1 residue before the CDR3 finishes, and the germline J gene fills in the end. The sample carries other DNA sequences with the same CDR3. The V gene is TRBV26, the J gene TRBJ1-3; no definite D call. The V gene lost 0 bases and the J gene lost 0 bases, with 3 bases spanning the gap. CDR3 size: 14 residues. In germline, CDR1 is KGHPV, CDR2 FQNQEV (reference sequence). CDR3 DNA, as far as it was read: TGTGCCAGCAGTCTGTCTAATTCTGGAAATACGCTCTAT. Residues: CASSLSNSGNTLY. The CDR3, in full, reads CASSLSNSGNTLYF.

This clone is judged medium-sized (0.01 to 0.1%). Gene names are mouse gene names. The sequence runs out 1 residue before the end of the CDR3; the remainder is reconstructed from the germline J gene. The J gene is TRBJ2-1, the V gene TRBV1; TRBD2 matches 7 bases. The ends lost 3 bases at V and 2 bases at J; junction bases unmatched: 1. CDR1 NSQYPW and CDR2 LRSPGD come from the germline V gene (reference sequence). The CDR3 spans 14 residues. Partial CDR3 DNA: TGCACCTGCAGTGCTCTGGGGGACTATGCTGAGCAGTTC. Translation: CTCSALGDYAEQF. The entire CDR3 reads CTCSALGDYAEQFF.

Comment on this clone: The listed genes are named as in mouse. The read gets to within 1 residue of the CDR3 end, and the germline J gene fills in the rest. V is TRBV20 and J is TRBJ1-1, with 8 nucleotides matching TRBD1. CDR1 is GFQATS and CDR2 is STVNSAI in the germline V gene. The CDR3 loop spans 14 amino acids. Trimming at V came to 0 bases and at J to 5 bases, leaving 5 bases not matched to a gene. CDR3 DNA, as far as it was read: TGTGGTGCTAGGGACTCCAGGGGGCGTACAGAAGTCTTC. Protein product: CGARDSRGRTEVF. The whole CDR3 protein is CGARDSRGRTEVFF.

As concerns this clone: Mouse gene names apply. The DNA ends 1 residue before the CDR3 does, and the rest of the CDR3 is filled in from the germline J gene. The chain uses TRBV31 and TRBJ2-2, with 10 bases fitting TRBD1. Looked up from germline, CDR1 is GKSSPN and CDR2 is SITVG. The CDR3 spans 16 residues. V was clipped by 1 base and J by 0 bases; unmatched bases: 2. CDR3 bases read: TGTGCCTGGAGTCCCGGACAGGGGGCAAACACCGGGCAGCTCTAC. Amino acids: CAWSPGQGANTGQLY. The whole CDR3 protein is CAWSPGQGANTGQLYF. The variable domain in full, completed from reference TRBV31 and TRBJ2-2, reads AQTIHQWPVAEIKAVGSPLSLGCTIKGKSSPNLYWYWQATGGTLQQLFYSITVGQVESVVQLNLSASRPKDDQFILSTEKLLLSHSGFYLCAWSPGQGANTGQLYFGEGSKLTVL.

This clone was recorded once. Gene names are mouse gene names. The DNA ends 1 residue before the CDR3 does, and the rest of the CDR3 is filled in from the germline J gene. The chain joins TRBV3 to TRBJ1-2; D unresolved. CDR3 length equals 13 residues. The V gene's germline CDR1 is SNHLY and CDR2 FYNGKV (reference sequence). Between the trimmed V and J ends, which lost 2 bases and 0 bases, there was a span of 4 bases. This CDR3 is CASSLRANSDYTF. The covered CDR3 bases are TGTGCCAGCAGCTTAAGGGCAAACTCCGACTACACC.

Note on this clone: Any gene name here is a mouse gene name. The read terminates 1 residue before the CDR3 end, so the remaining end is supplied by the germline J gene. The chain is built from TRBV1 and TRBJ1-1; 9 nucleotides agree with TRBD1. CDR3 size: 15 residues. CDR1 is NSQYPW and CDR2 is LRSPGD in the germline V gene (reference sequence). After removal of 3 bases from V and 3 bases from J, the junction contained 5 bases not matched to a gene. CDR3 residues: CTCSASGTGHTEVFF. Partial CDR3 DNA: TGCACCTGCAGTGCGTCCGGGACAGGGCACACAGAAGTCTTC.

Concerning this clone: Gene names follow the mouse nomenclature. The CDR3 end falls 1 residue outside the read, so it is completed with the germline J gene. The J gene is TRBJ2-3, the V gene TRBV26; D unresolved. Germline assignment: CDR1 KGHPV and CDR2 FQNQEV (reference sequence). The CDR3 consists of 13 residues. Trimming cost V 2 bases and J 5 bases, with 8 bases left between them. The CDR3 reads CASSLGEGETLYF. Incomplete CDR3 DNA: TGTGCCAGCAGTCTGGGGGAGGGAGAAACGCTGTAT.

Comments on this clone: Germline and genes here are mouse. The read is 1 residue too short to cover the CDR3 end, so that end is filled in from the germline J gene. The chain combines TRBV26 with TRBJ1-5; D call uncertain. The V end was cut by 1 base, the J end by 0 bases, with 4 bases between. Germline V CDR1 and CDR2: KGHPV, FQNQEV (reference sequence). The CDR3 runs to 14 residues. CDR3 loop: CASSLWSNNQAPLF. Incomplete CDR3 DNA: TGTGCCAGCAGTCTGTGGAGTAACAACCAGGCTCCGCTT.

A word on this clone: Mouse names are used for the genes. The sample has other DNA sequences that encode this CDR3 too. The covered CDR3 bases are TGTGCTAGCAGTAGATGGCTGGGGGGGCGGGGCGAACAGTAC. Translated, it gives CASSRWLGGRGEQY. The whole CDR3 region reads CASSRWLGGRGEQYF. The chain recombines TRBV17 with TRBJ2-7; 10 bases are a match to TRBD2. The DNA ends 1 residue before the CDR3 does, and the rest of the CDR3 is filled in from the germline J gene. Germline values: CDR1 MNHDT, CDR2 YYDKIL. With 2 bases clipped from V and 7 bases from J, the junction kept 8 bases outside the gene matches. The CDR3 length is 15 residues. Supplemented by reference TRBV17 and TRBJ2-7, the full variable domain reads DTTVKQNPRYKLARVGKPVNLICSQTMNHDTMYWYQKKPNQAPKLLLFYYDKILNREADTFEKFQSSRPNNSFCSLYIGSAGLEYSAMYLCASSRWLGGRGEQYFGPGTRLTVL.

Comments on this clone: Mouse gene names and germline throughout. The CDR3 end is not reached by the read, which stops 1 residue before it; the germline J gene fills it in. The chain links TRBV16 to TRBJ1-1; D perhaps matches TRBD1 (6 bases). The CDR3 contains 14 residues. Looked up from germline, CDR1 is SGHSA and CDR2 is FRNQAP. V dropped 3 bases and J dropped 3 bases, with 11 bases sitting between them. CDR3 sequence: CASSLGGADTEVFF. The CDR3 bases that were read are TGTGCAAGCAGCTTGGGGGGCGCGGACACAGAAGTCTTC. Complete variable domain (other parts from reference TRBV16 and TRBJ1-1): NAGVIQTPRHKVTGKGQEATLWCEPISGHSAVFWYRQTIVQGLEFLTYFRNQAPIDDSGMPKERFSAQMPNQSHSTLKIQSTQPQDSAVYLCASSLGGADTEVFFGKGTRLTVV.

This clone was detected only a few times. Mouse gene names apply. The CDR3 end falls 1 residue outside the read, so it is completed with the germline J gene. The chain uses TRBV26 and TRBJ2-1; D might be TRBD2 (6 bases). V lost 5 bases, J lost 5 bases, and 10 bases lay in between. Germline CDR1 is KGHPV and CDR2 is FQNQEV (reference sequence). This CDR3 comprises 13 residues. The CDR3 region is CASSWGMDAEQFF. Incomplete CDR3 DNA: TGTGCCAGCAGTTGGGGGATGGATGCTGAGCAGTTC.

As concerns this clone: Genes and germline come from the mouse. From the germline J gene comes the end of the CDR3, since the read stops 1 residue before it. V gene TRBV26 combines with J gene TRBJ1-4; 7 nucleotides line up with TRBD1. Losses at the gene ends were 7 bases for V and 3 bases for J; bases not matched to a gene: 2. This CDR3 is built from 13 residues. Germline CDR1 is KGHPV and CDR2 is FQNQEV (reference sequence). Partial CDR3 DNA: TGTGCCAGCACCGGGACAGCCAACGAAAGATTATTT. It specifies CASTGTANERLF. The full CDR3 protein is CASTGTANERLFF.

Concerning this clone itself: Here the gene names and germline are mouse. The observed sequence ends 1 residue before the CDR3 terminus, with the missing tail filled in from the germline J gene. The genes are TRBV4 and TRBJ2-1, with D perhaps TRBD1 (5 bases). V was trimmed by 5 bases and J by 4 bases, leaving 9 bases between them. The germline V gene has CDR1 LGHDT and CDR2 YNNKQL (reference sequence). CDR3 length equals 13 residues. CDR3 protein: CASSADIYAEQFF. Incomplete CDR3 DNA: TGTGCCAGCAGCGCGGACATTTATGCTGAGCAGTTC.

This clone has a handful of counts. Gene and germline names: mouse. The read is 1 residue too short to cover the CDR3 end, so that end is filled in from the germline J gene. The chain has TRBV15 and TRBJ2-1, with TRBD2 matching 12 bases. The CDR3 is made up of 14 amino acids. Per germline, CDR1 SGHND and CDR2 FRSKSL. The junction had 4 bases not matched to a gene; V was cut back by 6 bases and J by 7 bases. The CDR3 DNA, read in part, is TGTGCCAGCAGGACTGGGGGGGCTGGGGCTGAGCAGTTC. Translated, it gives CASRTGGAGAEQF. The whole CDR3 protein reads CASRTGGAGAEQFF.

Details on this clone: The germline and genes are mouse ones. Read coverage stops 1 residue before the CDR3 terminus; the germline J gene supplies the remainder. The V call is TRBV17, the J call TRBJ2-1; TRBD1 is a possible D gene (6 bases). The germline V and J ends were trimmed by 1 base and 4 bases, with 11 bases remaining between them. In germline, CDR1 is MNHDT, CDR2 YYDKIL. The CDR3 consists of 15 residues. Incomplete CDR3 DNA: TGTGCTAGCAGTAGAGGCCGGGACAATTATGCTGAGCAGTTC. It translates to CASSRGRDNYAEQF. The complete CDR3 sequence is CASSRGRDNYAEQFF.

As for this clone: Mouse names are used for the genes. The CDR3 end is not reached by the read, which stops 1 residue before it; the germline J gene fills it in. The V and J genes are TRBV24 and TRBJ1-5, with a possible D match to TRBD1 (5 bases). The CDR3 totals 15 residues. Germline V lookup: CDR1 KGHTA, CDR2 FRNEEI. Trimming shortened V by 3 bases and J by 5 bases, and 14 bases separated the two germline ends. CDR3 amino acids: CASSLGGGEDQAPLF. The sequenced CDR3 bases are TGTGCCAGCAGTCTTGGGGGGGGAGAGGACCAGGCTCCGCTT.

This clone is categorized as medium-sized. Gene and germline names: mouse. The sequenced fragment ends 1 residue before the CDR3 boundary, so the rest is inferred from the germline J gene. The rearrangement uses TRBV2 and TRBJ2-7, with TRBD1 matching over 8 bases. Per the germline V gene, CDR1 is LGHNA and CDR2 is YSYQKL. The CDR3 loop spans 14 amino acids. V shed 0 bases and J 5 bases; nucleotides not matched to a gene: 3. The sequenced CDR3 bases are TGTGCCAGCAGCCAAGATCCAGGGGGCGATGAACAGTAC. Amino acid sequence: CASSQDPGGDEQY. The CDR3, in full, reads CASSQDPGGDEQYF.

This clone was seen a few times. Mouse gene names and germline throughout. The read ends 1 residue before the CDR3 terminus; that terminus is restored from the germline J gene. This chain connects TRBV5 to TRBJ2-2; TRBD1 is a possible D gene (5 bases). The CDR3 totals 15 residues. Germline V gene sequence: CDR1 LGHNA, CDR2 YNLKQL (reference sequence). The V end lost 1 base, the J end lost 4 bases, and 10 bases lay between the germline ends. The DNA read from the CDR3 is TGTGCCAGCAGCCAAGGCAGGGAGGGCACCGGGCAGCTCTAC. Translation gives CASSQGREGTGQLY. The entire CDR3 protein is CASSQGREGTGQLYF.

Turning to this clone: Any gene name here is a mouse gene name. The read comes to an end 1 residue before the CDR3 does, leaving the germline J gene to fill in the end. This chain connects TRBV26 to TRBJ2-1; D is uncertain. CDR3 length equals 14 residues. V was shortened by 2 bases and J by 0 bases, with 5 bases between the two germline ends. The germline V gene encodes CDR1 KGHPV and CDR2 FQNQEV (reference sequence). CDR3 bases read: TGTGCCAGCAGTCTGACAGTTAACTATGCTGAGCAGTTC. It translates to CASSLTVNYAEQF. The CDR3 as a whole reads CASSLTVNYAEQFF.

A few counts support this clone. Gene names and germline match the mouse. The CDR3 is cut off 1 residue early in the read; its end comes from the germline J gene. J is TRBJ1-3 and V is TRBV26; D is unclear. This CDR3 contains 14 residues. Germline CDR1 and CDR2: KGHPV and FQNQEV (reference sequence). Trimming removed 1 base at V and 0 bases at J, with 4 bases between. Partial CDR3 DNA: TGTGCCAGCAGTCTGTATGATTCTGGAAATACGCTCTAT. This codes for CASSLYDSGNTLY. The entire CDR3 protein is CASSLYDSGNTLYF.